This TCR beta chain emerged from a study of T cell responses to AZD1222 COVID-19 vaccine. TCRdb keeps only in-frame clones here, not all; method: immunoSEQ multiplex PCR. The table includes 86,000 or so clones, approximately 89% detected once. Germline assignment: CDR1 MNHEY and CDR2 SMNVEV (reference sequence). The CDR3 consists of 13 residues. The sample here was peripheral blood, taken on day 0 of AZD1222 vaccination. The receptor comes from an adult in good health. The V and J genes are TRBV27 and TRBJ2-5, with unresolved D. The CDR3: CVSGSMGQETQYF. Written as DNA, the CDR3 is TGTGTCTCGGGTAGCATGGGCCAAGAGACCCAGTACTTC.